The entry that follows covers one T cell receptor (beta chain) sequence. The target antigen is unknown. Data came from immunoSEQ multiplex PCR; TCRdb stores just in-frame clones and leaves some out. The repertoire holds 80,000 to 95,000 clones, with about nine tenths as singletons. Germline lookup yields CDR1 SEHNR and CDR2 FQNEAQ (reference sequence). The length of the CDR3 is 17 residues. The junction had 3 bases not matched to a gene; V was cut back by 0 bases and J by 0 bases. The entry originates in a study of T cell responses to AZD1222 COVID-19 vaccine. Findings and caveats of the study: Repertoire sampling happened only post peak T cell response.

The sequencing used peripheral blood, collected on day 0 of AZD1222 vaccination. This TCR was sampled from an adult in good health. The V call is TRBV7-9, the J call TRBJ1-5, with 9 nucleotides matching TRBD1. CDR3 coding DNA: TGTGCCAGCAGCTTAGCCGGGACAGGGTATAGCAATCAGCCCCAGCATTTT. This codes for CASSLAGTGYSNQPQHF.